The clone carrying this T cell receptor (beta chain) was seen repeatedly, ten times or more. The antigen is not known. The CDR3 runs to 14 residues. The germline V gene encodes CDR1 SGHAT and CDR2 FQNNGV. Trimming stripped 5 bases from V and 0 bases from J, with 11 bases between. This sample is part of a study of early T cells in non-severe SARS-CoV-2 infection. Background on the study: The input, bulk RNA from unsorted whole blood, was sequenced, and chains were unpaired. The study, taken as a whole, reports: Sequences matched to VDJdb favored anti-spike CD8 responses, while private and CD4 specificities were missed.

Separate cDNA molecules each had unique molecular identifiers attached to them. TCRdb redid the calling of the 5' RACE reads with MiXCR, one entry per CDR3 protein. Among approximately 66,000 distinct CDR3 sequences listed, about 13% were seen once. The TCR sequence derives from an adult who was a healthcare worker with PCR-confirmed SARS-CoV-2 infection or an uninfected control (not recorded which). The genes are TRBV11-2 and TRBJ2-7; D perhaps matches TRBD2 (5 bases). Input material: whole blood. The CDR3 nucleotides read TGTGCCAGCAGCCCAATAGGGAGCTCCTACGAGCAGTACTTC. The encoded protein is CASSPIGSSYEQYF.